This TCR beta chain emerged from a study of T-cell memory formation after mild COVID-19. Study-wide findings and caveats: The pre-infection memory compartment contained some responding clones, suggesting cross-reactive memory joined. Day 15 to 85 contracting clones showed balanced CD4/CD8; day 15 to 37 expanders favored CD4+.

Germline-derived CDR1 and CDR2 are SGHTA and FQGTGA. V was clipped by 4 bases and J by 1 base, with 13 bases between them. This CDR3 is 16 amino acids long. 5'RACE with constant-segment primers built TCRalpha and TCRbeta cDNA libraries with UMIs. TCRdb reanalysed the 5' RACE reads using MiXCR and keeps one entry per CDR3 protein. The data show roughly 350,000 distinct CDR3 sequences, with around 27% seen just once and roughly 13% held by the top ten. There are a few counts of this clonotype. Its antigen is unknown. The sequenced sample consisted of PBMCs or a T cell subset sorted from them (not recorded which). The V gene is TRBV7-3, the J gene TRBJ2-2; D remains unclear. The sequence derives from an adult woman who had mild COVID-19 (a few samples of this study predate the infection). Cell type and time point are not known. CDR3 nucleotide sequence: TGTGCCAGCAGCTCCGCCCTAGGGAAGAACACCGGGGAGCTGTTTTTT. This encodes CASSSALGKNTGELFF.